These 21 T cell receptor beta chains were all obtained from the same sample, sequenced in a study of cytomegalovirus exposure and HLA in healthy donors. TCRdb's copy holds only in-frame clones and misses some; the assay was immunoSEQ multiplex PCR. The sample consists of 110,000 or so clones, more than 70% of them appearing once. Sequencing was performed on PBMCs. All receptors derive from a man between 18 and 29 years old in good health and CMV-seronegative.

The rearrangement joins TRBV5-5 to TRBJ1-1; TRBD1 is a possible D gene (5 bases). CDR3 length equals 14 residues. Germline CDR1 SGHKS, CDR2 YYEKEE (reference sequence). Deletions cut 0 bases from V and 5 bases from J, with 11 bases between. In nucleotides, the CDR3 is TGTGCCAGCAGCTTGGAGCAGGGTGGTACTGAAGCTTTCTTT. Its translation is CASSLEQGGTEAFF.

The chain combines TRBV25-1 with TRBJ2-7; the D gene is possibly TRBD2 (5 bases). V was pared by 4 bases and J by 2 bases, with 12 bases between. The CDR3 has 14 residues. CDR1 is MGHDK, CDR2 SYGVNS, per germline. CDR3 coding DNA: TGTGCCAGCAGTGGATCCGGGATCCCCTACGAGCAGTACTTC. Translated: CASSGSGIPYEQYF.

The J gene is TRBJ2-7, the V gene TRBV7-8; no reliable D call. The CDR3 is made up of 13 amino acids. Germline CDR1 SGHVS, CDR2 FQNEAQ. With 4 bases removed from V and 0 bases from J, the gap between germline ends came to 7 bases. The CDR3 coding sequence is TGTGCCAGCAGCTCCTCTACCTCCTACGAGCAGTACTTC. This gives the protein CASSSSTSYEQYF. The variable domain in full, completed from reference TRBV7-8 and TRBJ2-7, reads GAGVSQSPRYKVAKRGQDVALRCDPISGHVSLFWYQQALGQGPEFLTYFQNEAQLDKSGLPSDRFFAERPEGSVSTLKIQRTQQEDSAVYLCASSSSTSYEQYFGPGTRLTVT.

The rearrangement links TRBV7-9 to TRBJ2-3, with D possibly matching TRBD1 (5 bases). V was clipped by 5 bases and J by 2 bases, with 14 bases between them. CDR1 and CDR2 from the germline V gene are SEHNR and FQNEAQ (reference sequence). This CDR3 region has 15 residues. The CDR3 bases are TGTGCCAGCAGCCTCCAATCAGGGTCCACAGATACGCAGTATTTT. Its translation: CASSLQSGSTDTQYF.

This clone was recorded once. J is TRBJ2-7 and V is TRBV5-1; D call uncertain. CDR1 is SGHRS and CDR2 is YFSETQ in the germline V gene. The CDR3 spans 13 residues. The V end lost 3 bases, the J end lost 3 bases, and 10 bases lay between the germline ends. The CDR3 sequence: CASSSTTLYEQYF. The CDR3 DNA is TGCGCCAGCAGCTCGACAACTCTCTACGAGCAGTACTTC.

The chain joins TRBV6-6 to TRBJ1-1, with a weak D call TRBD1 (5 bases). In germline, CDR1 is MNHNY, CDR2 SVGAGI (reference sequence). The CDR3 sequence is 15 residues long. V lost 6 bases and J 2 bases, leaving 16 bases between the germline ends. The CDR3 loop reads CASRGPGRTNTEAFF. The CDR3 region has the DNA TGTGCCAGCAGGGGGCCAGGACGGACCAACACTGAAGCTTTCTTT.

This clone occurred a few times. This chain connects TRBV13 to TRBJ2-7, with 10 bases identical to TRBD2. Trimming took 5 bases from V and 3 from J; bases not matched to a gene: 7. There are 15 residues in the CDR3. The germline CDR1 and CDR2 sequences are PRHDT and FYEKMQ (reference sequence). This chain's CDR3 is CASSPRTSGYYEQYF. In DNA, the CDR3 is TGTGCCAGCAGCCCCCGGACTAGCGGTTACTACGAGCAGTACTTC.

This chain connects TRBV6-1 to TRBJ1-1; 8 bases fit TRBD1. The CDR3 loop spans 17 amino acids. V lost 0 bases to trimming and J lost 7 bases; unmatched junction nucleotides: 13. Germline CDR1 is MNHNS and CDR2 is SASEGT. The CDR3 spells CASSEAGTGLNGIEAFF. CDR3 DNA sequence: TGTGCCAGCAGTGAAGCGGGGACAGGCCTCAACGGGATTGAAGCTTTCTTT.

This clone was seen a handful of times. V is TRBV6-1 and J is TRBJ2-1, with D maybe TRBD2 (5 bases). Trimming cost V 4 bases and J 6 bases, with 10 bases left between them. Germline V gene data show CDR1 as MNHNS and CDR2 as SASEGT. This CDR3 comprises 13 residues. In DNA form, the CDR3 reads TGTGCCAGCAGTGCGACGGGGTTCAATGAGCAGTTCTTC. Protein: CASSATGFNEQFF.

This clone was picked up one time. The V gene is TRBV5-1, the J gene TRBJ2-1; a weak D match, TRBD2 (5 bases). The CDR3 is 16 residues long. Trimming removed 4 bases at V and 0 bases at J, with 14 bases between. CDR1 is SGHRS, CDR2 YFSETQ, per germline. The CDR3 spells CASSAPVGSSYNEQFF. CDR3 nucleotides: TGCGCCAGCAGCGCCCCGGTGGGGAGCTCCTACAATGAGCAGTTCTTC. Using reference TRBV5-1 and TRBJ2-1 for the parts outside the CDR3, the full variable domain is KAGVTQTPRYLIKTRGQQVTLSCSPISGHRSVSWYQQTPGQGLQFLFEYFSETQRNKGNFPGRFSGRQFSNSRSEMNVSTLELGDSALYLCASSAPVGSSYNEQFFGPGTRLTVL.

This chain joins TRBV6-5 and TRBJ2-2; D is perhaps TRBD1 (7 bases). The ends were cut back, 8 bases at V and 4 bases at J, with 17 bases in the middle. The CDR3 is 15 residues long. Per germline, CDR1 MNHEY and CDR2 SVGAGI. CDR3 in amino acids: CASYSRQGGTGELFF. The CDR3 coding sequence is TGTGCCAGCTACAGCCGGCAGGGGGGCACCGGGGAGCTGTTTTTT.

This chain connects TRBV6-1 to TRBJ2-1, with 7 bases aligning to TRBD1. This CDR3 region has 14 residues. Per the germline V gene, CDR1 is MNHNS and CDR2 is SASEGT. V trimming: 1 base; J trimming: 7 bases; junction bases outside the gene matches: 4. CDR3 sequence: CASSEGSGGNEQFF. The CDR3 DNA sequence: TGTGCCAGCAGTGAAGGGTCAGGGGGAAATGAGCAGTTCTTC.

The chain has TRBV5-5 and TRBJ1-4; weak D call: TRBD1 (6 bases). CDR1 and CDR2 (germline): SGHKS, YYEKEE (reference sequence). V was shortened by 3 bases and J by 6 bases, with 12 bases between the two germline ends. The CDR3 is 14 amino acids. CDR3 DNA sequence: TGTGCCAGCAGCTCCGGGACAATCGATGAAAAACTGTTTTTT. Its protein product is CASSSGTIDEKLFF.

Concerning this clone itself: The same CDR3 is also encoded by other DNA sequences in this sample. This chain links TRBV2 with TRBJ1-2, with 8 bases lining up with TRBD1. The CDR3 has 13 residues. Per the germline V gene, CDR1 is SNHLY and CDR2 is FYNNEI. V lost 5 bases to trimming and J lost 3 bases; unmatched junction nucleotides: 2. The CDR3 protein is CASSSDRDYGYTF. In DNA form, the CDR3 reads TGTGCCAGCAGTTCGGACAGGGACTATGGCTACACCTTC.

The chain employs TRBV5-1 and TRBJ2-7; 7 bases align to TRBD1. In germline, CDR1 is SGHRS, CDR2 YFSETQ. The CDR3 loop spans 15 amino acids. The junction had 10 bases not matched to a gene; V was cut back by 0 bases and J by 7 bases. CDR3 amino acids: CASSLAPGQAREQYF. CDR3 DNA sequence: TGCGCCAGCAGCTTGGCCCCCGGACAGGCGAGAGAGCAGTACTTC.

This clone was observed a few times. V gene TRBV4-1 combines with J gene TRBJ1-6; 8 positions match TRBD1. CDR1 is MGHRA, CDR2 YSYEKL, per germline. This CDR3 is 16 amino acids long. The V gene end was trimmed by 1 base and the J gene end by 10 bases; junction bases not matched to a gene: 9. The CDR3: CASSQGGTGTGSPLHF. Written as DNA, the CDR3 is TGCGCCAGCAGCCAAGGTGGGACAGGAACGGGCTCACCCCTCCACTTT.

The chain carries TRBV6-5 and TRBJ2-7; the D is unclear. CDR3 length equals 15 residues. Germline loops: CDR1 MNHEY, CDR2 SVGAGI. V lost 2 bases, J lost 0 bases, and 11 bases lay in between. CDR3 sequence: CASSYRAVNSYEQYF. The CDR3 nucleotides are TGTGCCAGCAGTTACCGCGCCGTTAACTCCTACGAGCAGTACTTC.

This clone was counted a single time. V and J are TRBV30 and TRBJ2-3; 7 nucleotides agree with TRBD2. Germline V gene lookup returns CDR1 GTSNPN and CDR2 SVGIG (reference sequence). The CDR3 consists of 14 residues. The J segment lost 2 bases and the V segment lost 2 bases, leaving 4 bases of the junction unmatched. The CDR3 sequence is CAWSMAGVTDTQYF. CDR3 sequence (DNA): TGTGCCTGGAGTATGGCGGGGGTCACAGATACGCAGTATTTT.

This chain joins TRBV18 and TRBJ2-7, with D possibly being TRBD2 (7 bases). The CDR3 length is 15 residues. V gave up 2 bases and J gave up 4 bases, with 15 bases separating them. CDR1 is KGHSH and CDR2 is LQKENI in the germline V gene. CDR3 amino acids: CASSPATGGRYEQYF. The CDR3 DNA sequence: TGTGCCAGCTCACCAGCGACGGGGGGCCGTTACGAGCAGTACTTC.

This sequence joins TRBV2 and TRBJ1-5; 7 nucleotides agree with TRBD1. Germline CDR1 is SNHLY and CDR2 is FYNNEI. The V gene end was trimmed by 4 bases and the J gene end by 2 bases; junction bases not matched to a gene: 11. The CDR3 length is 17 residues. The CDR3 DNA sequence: TGTGCCAGCAGTGGGATCCAGGGGGGCTATGGCAATCAGCCCCAGCATTTT. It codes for CASSGIQGGYGNQPQHF. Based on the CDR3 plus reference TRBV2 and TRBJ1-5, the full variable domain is EPEVTQTPSHQVTQMGQEVILRCVPISNHLYFYWYRQILGQKVEFLVSFYNNEISEKSEIFDDQFSVERPDGSNFTLKIRSTKLEDSAMYFCASSGIQGGYGNQPQHFGDGTRLSIL.

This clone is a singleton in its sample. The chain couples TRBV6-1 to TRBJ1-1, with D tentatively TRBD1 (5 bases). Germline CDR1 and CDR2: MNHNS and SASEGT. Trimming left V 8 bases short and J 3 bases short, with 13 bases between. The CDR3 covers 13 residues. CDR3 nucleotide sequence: TGTGCCAGCCCAGACTGGGGCGACACTGAAGCTTTCTTT. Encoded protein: CASPDWGDTEAFF.